These 10 T cell receptor beta chains were all obtained from the same sample, sequenced in a study of blood T cell repertoires in COVID-19. Here immunoSEQ multiplex PCR was the method, and the copy in TCRdb shows in-frame clones only, minus some. The table includes roughly 180,000 clones, 86% detected once. The source material was peripheral blood. The receptors were gathered from a man in his sixties or seventies with active or convalescent COVID-19.

The rearrangement links TRBV6-5 to TRBJ1-6; D may be TRBD1 (5 bases). This CDR3 has 16 amino acids. Germline loops: CDR1 MNHEY, CDR2 SVGAGI. V lost 0 bases and J 10 bases, leaving 16 bases between the germline ends. The CDR3 here is CASSYSTGRGNSPLHF. The CDR3, as DNA: TGTGCCAGCAGTTACTCGACCGGGAGGGGTAACTCACCCCTCCACTTT.

The rearrangement uses TRBV9 and TRBJ1-2; D unresolved. CDR3 length: 14 amino acids. V gave up 0 bases and J gave up 2 bases, with 8 bases separating them. Germline CDR1 SGDLS, CDR2 YYNGEE. This CDR3 reads CASSVGESNYGYTF. The DNA of the CDR3 is TGTGCCAGCAGCGTAGGAGAGTCAAACTATGGCTACACCTTC.

This chain uses TRBV5-1 with TRBJ2-7; D perhaps matches TRBD2 (6 bases). In germline, CDR1 is SGHRS, CDR2 YFSETQ. This CDR3 has 15 residues. Trimming removed 3 bases at V and 2 bases at J, with 15 bases between. The CDR3 nucleotides are TGCGCCAGCAGCTCTGGTGGGGGAGGCACCTACGAGCAGTACTTC. Residues: CASSSGGGGTYEQYF.

The chain links TRBV5-1 to TRBJ1-3, with D possibly matching TRBD1 (5 bases). Between the trimmed V and J ends, which lost 5 bases and 0 bases, there was a span of 12 bases. This CDR3 contains 15 residues. Germline CDR1 reads SGHRS; CDR2 reads YFSETQ. CDR3 amino acids: CASSKNGGSGNTIYF. CDR3 coding DNA: TGCGCCAGCAGTAAGAACGGGGGCTCTGGAAACACCATATATTTT.

V is TRBV19 and J is TRBJ2-1, with a tentative D call TRBD2 (6 bases). Germline V gene data show CDR1 as LNHDA and CDR2 as SQIVND (reference sequence). Trimming cost V 7 bases and J 2 bases, with 21 bases left between them. CDR3 length: 17 residues. The CDR3 DNA follows: TGTGCCAGTACTAGCCTTCGCGGGGCCGTGCCCTACAATGAGCAGTTCTTC. Amino acids: CASTSLRGAVPYNEQFF.

The chain is built from TRBV29-1 and TRBJ1-2, with D possibly TRBD1 on 5 matching bases. CDR3 length equals 15 residues. Germline CDR1 is SQVTM and CDR2 is ANQGSEA. V dropped 2 bases and J dropped 4 bases, with 17 bases sitting between them. CDR3 coding DNA: TGCAGCGTTGAAAAGGGGCAGGGCGGTCCCTATGGCTACACCTTC. Translating gives CSVEKGQGGPYGYTF.

This chain uses TRBV3-1 (or the pseudogene TRBV3-2) with TRBJ1-1, with no clear D. The CDR3 is made up of 13 amino acids. CDR1 LGHDT and CDR2 YNNKEL come from the germline V gene (reference sequence). The V gene lost 4 bases and the J gene lost 6 bases, with 12 bases spanning the gap. The CDR3 protein is CASSRSGLPEAFF. CDR3 in DNA: TGTGCCAGCAGCCGGTCGGGGTTACCTGAAGCTTTCTTT.

The rearrangement links TRBV2 to TRBJ1-5, with a weak D call TRBD1 (6 bases). The CDR3 contains 15 residues. V gave up 6 bases and J gave up 1 base, with 13 bases separating them. Germline V CDR1 and CDR2: SNHLY, FYNNEI. CDR3 residues: CASSVQGFSNQPQHF. The DNA of the CDR3 is TGTGCCAGCAGCGTACAGGGATTCAGCAATCAGCCCCAGCATTTT.

V is TRBV18 and J is TRBJ2-1, with 8 bases lining up with TRBD1. V was clipped by 3 bases and J by 3 bases; unmatched bases: 7. There are 16 residues in the CDR3. The germline gives CDR1 KGHSH, CDR2 LQKENI. CDR3 sequence reads: CASSPPGGLGYNEQFF. The CDR3 DNA reads TGTGCCAGCTCACCGCCAGGGGGCCTGGGCTACAATGAGCAGTTCTTC.

This clone was observed a handful of times. The chain carries TRBV7-6 and TRBJ1-5; TRBD1 agrees at 9 bases. There are 15 residues in the CDR3. The germline gives CDR1 SGHVS, CDR2 FNYEAQ. V dropped 4 bases and J dropped 3; count of bases not matched to a gene: 4. In nucleotides, the CDR3 is TGTGCCAGCAGCTCCAGGACAGGGGTCAATCAGCCCCAGCATTTT. Its translation: CASSSRTGVNQPQHF.